This T cell receptor (beta chain) was captured by sequencing in a study of T cells in Graves' hyperthyroidism and ophthalmopathy. Points from the study as a whole: Ophthalmopathy was told apart from stable hyperthyroidism by a 13 V-J model.

CDR3 length: 17 residues. CDR1 and CDR2 from the germline V gene are PRHDT and FYEKMQ (reference sequence). Germline trimming cut 4 bases from V and 5 bases from J; bases unmatched to any gene: 12. This clonotype was recorded a few times. What it recognizes is unknown. The CDR3 regions of TCR beta were amplified from RNA transcripts. The primer set for the first-round RT-PCR of the TCR CDR3 was HTBI. MiXCR, run by TCRdb on the multiplex PCR reads, gives a single entry per CDR3 protein. The table has fewer than 350,000 distinct CDR3 sequences, approximately 15% seen once; the top ten hold 7% to 9.5%. The clonotype originates from a woman between 40 and 55 years old with Graves' hyperthyroidism. This chain joins TRBV13 and TRBJ1-4; 8 bases map to TRBD1. The specimen sequenced was blood. The CDR3 loop reads CASSYRTGKIENEKLFF. The CDR3 bases are TGTGCCAGCAGCTACCGGACAGGGAAGATCGAAAATGAAAAACTGTTTTTT. Full variable domain (remainder filled in from reference TRBV13 and TRBJ1-4): AAGVIQSPRHLIKEKRETATLKCYPIPRHDTVYWYQQGPGQDPQFLISFYEKMQSDKGSIPDRFSAQQFSDYHSELNMSSLELGDSALYFCASSYRTGKIENEKLFFGSGTQLSVL.